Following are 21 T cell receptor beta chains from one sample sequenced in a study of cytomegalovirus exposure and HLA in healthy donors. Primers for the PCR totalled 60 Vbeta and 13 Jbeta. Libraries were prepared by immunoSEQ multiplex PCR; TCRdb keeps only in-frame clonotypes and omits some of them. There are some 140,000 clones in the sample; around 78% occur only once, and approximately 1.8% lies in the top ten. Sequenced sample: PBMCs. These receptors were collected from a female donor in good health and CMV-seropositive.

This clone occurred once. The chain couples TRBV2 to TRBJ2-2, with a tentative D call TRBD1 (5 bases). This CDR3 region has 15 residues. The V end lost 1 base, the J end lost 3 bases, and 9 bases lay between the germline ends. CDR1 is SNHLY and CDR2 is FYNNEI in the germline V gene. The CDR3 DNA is TGTGCCAGCAGTGAAGGGGGCAGTTACACCGGGGAGCTGTTTTTT. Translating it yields CASSEGGSYTGELFF. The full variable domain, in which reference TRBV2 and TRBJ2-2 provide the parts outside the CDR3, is EPEVTQTPSHQVTQMGQEVILRCVPISNHLYFYWYRQILGQKVEFLVSFYNNEISEKSEIFDDQFSVERPDGSNFTLKIRSTKLEDSAMYFCASSEGGSYTGELFFGEGSRLTVL.

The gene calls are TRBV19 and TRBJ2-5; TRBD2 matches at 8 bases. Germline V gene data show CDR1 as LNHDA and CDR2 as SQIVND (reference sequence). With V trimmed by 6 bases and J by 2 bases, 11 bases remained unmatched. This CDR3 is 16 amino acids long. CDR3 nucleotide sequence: TGTGCCAGTAGCGGGCGGAAAGCGGGGGAACAAGAGACCCAGTACTTC. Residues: CASSGRKAGEQETQYF.

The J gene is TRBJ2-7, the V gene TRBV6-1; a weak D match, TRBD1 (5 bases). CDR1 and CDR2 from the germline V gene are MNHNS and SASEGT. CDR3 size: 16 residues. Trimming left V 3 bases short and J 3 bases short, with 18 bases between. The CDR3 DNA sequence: TGTGCCAGCAGTGAGAGAGAACCAGGGTTCGTCTACGAGCAGTACTTC. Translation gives CASSEREPGFVYEQYF.

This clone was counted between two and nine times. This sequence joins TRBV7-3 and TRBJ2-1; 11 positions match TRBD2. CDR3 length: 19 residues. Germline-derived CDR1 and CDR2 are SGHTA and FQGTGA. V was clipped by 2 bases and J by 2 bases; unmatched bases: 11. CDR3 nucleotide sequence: TGTGCCAGCAGCTTATTCCCTGGAGGTAGCGGGGGGGCCTACAATGAGCAGTTCTTC. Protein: CASSLFPGGSGGAYNEQFF.

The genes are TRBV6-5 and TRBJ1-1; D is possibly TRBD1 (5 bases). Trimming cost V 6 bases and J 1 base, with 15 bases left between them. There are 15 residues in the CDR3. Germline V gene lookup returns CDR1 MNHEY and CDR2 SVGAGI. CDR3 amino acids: CASREWADKNTEAFF. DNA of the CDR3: TGTGCCAGCAGGGAATGGGCGGACAAGAACACTGAAGCTTTCTTT.

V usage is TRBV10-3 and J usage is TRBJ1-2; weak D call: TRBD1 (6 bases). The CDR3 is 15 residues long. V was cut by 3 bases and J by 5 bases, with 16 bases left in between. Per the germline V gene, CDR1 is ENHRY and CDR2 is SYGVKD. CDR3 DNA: TGTGCCATCAGTGAAGGGACACCCGCTAGATATGGCTACACCTTC. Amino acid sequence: CAISEGTPARYGYTF.

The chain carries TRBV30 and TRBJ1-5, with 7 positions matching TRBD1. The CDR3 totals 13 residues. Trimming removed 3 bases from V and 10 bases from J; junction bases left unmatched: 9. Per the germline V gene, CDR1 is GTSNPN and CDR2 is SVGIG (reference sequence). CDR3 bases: TGTGCCTGGAGCGACAGGGTTTCTGTTCCCCAGCATTTT. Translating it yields CAWSDRVSVPQHF. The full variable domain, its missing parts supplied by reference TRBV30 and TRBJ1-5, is SQTIHQWPATLVQPVGSPLSLECTVEGTSNPNLYWYRQAAGRGLQLLFYSVGIGQISSEVPQNLSASRPQDRQFILSSKKLLLSDSGFYLCAWSDRVSVPQHFGDGTRLSIL.

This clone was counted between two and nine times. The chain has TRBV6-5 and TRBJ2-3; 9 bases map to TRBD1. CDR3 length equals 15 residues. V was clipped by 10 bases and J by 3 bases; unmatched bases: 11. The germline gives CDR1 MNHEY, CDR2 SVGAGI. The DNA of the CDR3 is TGTGCCACCTCCATACAGGGGGCGAGAACAGATACGCAGTATTTT. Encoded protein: CATSIQGARTDTQYF.

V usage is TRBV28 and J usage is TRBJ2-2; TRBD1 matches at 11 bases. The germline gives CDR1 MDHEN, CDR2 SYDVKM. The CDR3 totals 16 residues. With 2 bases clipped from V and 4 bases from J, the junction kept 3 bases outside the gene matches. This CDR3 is CASSLPGTGGTGELFF. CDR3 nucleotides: TGTGCCAGCAGTTTACCCGGGACAGGGGGCACCGGGGAGCTGTTTTTT.

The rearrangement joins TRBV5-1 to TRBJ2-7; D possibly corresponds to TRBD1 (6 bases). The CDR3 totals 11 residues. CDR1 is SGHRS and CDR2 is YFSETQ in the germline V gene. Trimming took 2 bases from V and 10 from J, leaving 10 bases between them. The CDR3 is CASSLTGRQYF. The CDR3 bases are TGCGCCAGCAGCTTAACAGGGCGACAGTACTTC.

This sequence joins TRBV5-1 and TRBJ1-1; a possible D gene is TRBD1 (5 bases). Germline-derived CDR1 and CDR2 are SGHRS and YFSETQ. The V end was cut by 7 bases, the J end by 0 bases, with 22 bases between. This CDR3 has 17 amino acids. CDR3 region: CASHESAGLYMNTEAFF. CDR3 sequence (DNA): TGCGCCAGCCACGAATCGGCAGGGCTCTACATGAACACTGAAGCTTTCTTT.

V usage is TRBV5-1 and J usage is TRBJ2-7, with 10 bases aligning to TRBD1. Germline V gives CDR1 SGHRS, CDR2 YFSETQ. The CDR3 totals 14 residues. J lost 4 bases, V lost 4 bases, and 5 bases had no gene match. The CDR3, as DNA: TGCGCCAGCAGCACCGGACAGGGGGAGTACGAGCAGTACTTC. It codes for CASSTGQGEYEQYF.

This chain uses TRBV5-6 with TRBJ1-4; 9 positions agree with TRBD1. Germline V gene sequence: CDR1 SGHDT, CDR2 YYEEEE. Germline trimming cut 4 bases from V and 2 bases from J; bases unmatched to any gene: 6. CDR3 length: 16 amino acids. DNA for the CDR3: TGTGCCAGCAGCCCGGACAGGGGATCGACTAATGAAAAACTGTTTTTT. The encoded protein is CASSPDRGSTNEKLFF.

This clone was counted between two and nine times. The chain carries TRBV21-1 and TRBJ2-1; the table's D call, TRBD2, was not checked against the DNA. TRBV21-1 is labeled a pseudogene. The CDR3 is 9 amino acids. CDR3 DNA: TGCGCGGGAGTCAATGAGCAGTTCTTC. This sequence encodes CAGVNEQFF.

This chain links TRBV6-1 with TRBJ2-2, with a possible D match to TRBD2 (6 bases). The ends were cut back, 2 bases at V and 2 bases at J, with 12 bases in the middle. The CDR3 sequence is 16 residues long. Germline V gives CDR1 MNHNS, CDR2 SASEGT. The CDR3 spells CASSERGLHNTGELFF. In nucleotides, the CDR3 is TGTGCCAGCAGTGAAAGGGGACTTCACAACACCGGGGAGCTGTTTTTT.

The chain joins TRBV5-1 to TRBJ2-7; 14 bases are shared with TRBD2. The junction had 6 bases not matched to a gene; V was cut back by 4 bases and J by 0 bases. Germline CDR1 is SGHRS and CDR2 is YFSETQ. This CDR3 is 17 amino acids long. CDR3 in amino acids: CASSTGTSGRYSYEQYF. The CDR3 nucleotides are TGCGCCAGCAGCACCGGGACTAGCGGGAGATACTCCTACGAGCAGTACTTC. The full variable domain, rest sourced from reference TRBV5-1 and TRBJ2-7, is KAGVTQTPRYLIKTRGQQVTLSCSPISGHRSVSWYQQTPGQGLQFLFEYFSETQRNKGNFPGRFSGRQFSNSRSEMNVSTLELGDSALYLCASSTGTSGRYSYEQYFGPGTRLTVT.

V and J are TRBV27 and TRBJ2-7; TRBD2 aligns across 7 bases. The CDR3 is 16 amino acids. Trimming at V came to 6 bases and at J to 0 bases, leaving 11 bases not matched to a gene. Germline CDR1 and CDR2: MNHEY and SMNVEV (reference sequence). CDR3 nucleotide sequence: TGTGCCAGCAGGCAAGAGCTAGCGGACCTCTCCTACGAGCAGTACTTC. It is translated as CASRQELADLSYEQYF.

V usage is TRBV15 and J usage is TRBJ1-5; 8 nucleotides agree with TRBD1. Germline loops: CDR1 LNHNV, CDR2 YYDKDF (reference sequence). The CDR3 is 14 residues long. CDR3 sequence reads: CASSGGEGNQPQHF. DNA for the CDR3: TGTGCTTCGTCAGGGGGCGAGGGCAATCAGCCCCAGCATTTT.

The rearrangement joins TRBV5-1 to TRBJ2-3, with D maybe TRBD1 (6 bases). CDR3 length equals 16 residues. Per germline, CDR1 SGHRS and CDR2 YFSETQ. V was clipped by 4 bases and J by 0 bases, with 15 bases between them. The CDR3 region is CASSTGGDTSTDTQYF. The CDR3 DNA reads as TGCGCCAGCAGCACCGGTGGGGACACTAGCACAGATACGCAGTATTTT.

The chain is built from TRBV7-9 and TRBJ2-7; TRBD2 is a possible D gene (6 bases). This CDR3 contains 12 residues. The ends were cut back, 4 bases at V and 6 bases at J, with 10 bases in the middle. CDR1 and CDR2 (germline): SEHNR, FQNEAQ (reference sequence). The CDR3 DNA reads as TGTGCCAGCAGCTCACTAGCTCGCGAGCAGTACTTC. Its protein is CASSSLAREQYF. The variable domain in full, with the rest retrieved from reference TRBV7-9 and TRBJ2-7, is DTGVSQNPRHKITKRGQNVTFRCDPISEHNRLYWYRQTLGQGPEFLTYFQNEAQLEKSRLLSDRFSAERPKGSFSTLEIQRTEQGDSAMYLCASSSLAREQYFGPGTRLTVT.

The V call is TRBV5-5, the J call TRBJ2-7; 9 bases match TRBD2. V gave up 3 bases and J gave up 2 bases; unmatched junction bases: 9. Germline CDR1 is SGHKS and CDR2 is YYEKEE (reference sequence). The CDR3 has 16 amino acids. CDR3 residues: CASSSGPGLAAYEQYF. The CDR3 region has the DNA TGTGCCAGCAGCTCGGGACCGGGACTAGCAGCCTACGAGCAGTACTTC.